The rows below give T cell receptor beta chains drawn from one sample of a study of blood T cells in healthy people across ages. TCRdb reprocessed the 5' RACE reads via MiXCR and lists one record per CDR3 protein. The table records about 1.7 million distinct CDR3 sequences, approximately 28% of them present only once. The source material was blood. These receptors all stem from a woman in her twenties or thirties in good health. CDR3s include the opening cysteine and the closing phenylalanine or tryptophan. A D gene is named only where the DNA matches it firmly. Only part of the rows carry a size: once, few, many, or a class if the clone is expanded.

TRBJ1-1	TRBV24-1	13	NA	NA	CATSDFRGTEAFF	TGTGCCACCAGTGATTTCAGAGGCACTGAAGCTTTCTTT
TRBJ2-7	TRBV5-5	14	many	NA	CASSLVRGSYEQYF	TGTGCCAGCAGCTTAGTAAGAGGATCCTACGAGCAGTACTTC
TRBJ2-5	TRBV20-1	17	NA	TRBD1	CSARDRWGTGAQETQYF	TGCAGTGCTAGAGATCGGTGGGGGACAGGGGCTCAAGAGACCCAGTACTTC
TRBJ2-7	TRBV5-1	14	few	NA	CASSPLTSSYEQYF	TGCGCCAGCAGCCCCTTGACATCCTCCTACGAGCAGTACTTC
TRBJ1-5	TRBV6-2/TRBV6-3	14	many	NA	CASRGTGGNQPQHF	TGTGCCAGCAGAGGGACTGGGGGCAATCAGCCCCAGCATTTT
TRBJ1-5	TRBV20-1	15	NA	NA	CSASSPEGWSQPQHF	TGCAGTGCTAGTTCACCGGAGGGTTGGAGCCAGCCCCAGCATTTT
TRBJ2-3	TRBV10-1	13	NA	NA	CASSRARMDTQYF	TGCGCCAGCAGTCGGGCCAGAATGGATACGCAGTATTTT
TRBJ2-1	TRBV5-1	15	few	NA	CASSLTGEPYNEQFF	TGCGCCAGCAGCTTGACAGGTGAACCCTACAATGAGCAGTTCTTC
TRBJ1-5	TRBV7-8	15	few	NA	CASSLVRRMDQPQHF	TGTGCCAGCAGCTTAGTGCGGCGGATGGATCAGCCCCAGCATTTT
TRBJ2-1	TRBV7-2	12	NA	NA	CASSLVFREQFF	TGTGCCAGCAGCTTAGTATTTAGGGAGCAGTTCTTC
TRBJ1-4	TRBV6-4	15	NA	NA	CASSDRREKSEKLFF	TGTGCCAGCAGTGACCGCCGGGAAAAGAGCGAAAAACTGTTTTTT
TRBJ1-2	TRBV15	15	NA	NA	CATSNQIQGGYGYTF	TGTGCCACCAGCAACCAGATACAGGGAGGCTATGGCTACACCTTC
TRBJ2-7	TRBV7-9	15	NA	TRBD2	CASSVTSGVGRRQYF	TGTGCCAGCAGCGTGACTAGCGGGGTGGGTCGAAGGCAGTACTTC
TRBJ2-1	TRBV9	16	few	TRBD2	CASSGAPSGSRNEQFF	TGTGCCAGCAGCGGGGCCCCTAGCGGGAGTAGAAATGAGCAGTTCTTC
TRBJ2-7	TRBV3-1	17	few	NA	CASSQDEGATSVYEQYF	TGTGCCAGCAGCCAAGATGAGGGGGCTACTAGCGTCTACGAGCAGTACTTC
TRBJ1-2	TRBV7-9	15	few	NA	CASSLGVAAGAGYTF	TGTGCCAGCAGCTTAGGCGTGGCCGCAGGAGCTGGCTACACCTTC
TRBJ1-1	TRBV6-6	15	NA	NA	CASSLQGPMNTEAFF	TGTGCCAGCAGTTTGCAGGGGCCCATGAACACTGAAGCTTTCTTT
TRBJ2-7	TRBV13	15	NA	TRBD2	CASSGGLAGGDEQYF	TGTGCCAGCAGCGGAGGGCTAGCGGGGGGTGACGAGCAGTACTTC
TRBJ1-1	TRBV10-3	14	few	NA	CAISEVGGDTEAFF	TGTGCCATCAGTGAGGTAGGGGGGGACACTGAAGCTTTCTTT
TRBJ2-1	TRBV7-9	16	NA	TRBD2	CASRYSRTSGYNEQFF	TGTGCCAGCAGATATAGCCGGACTAGCGGATACAATGAGCAGTTCTTC
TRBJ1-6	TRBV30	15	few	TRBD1	CASTGGFSYNSPLHF	TGTGCCTCTACAGGGGGTTTTTCCTATAATTCACCCCTCCACTTT
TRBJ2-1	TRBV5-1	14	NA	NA	CASSIQGFEETQFF	TGCGCCAGCAGCATACAGGGTTTTGAAGAGACCCAGTTCTTC
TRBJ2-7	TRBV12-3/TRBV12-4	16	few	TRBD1	CASTNTAQGASYEQYF	TGTGCCAGCACCAATACCGCCCAGGGGGCCTCCTACGAGCAGTACTTC
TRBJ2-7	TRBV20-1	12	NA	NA	CSASDSAYEQYF	TGCAGTGCCTCGGACAGCGCCTACGAGCAGTACTTC
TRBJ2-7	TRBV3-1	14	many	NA	CASSQAGGYYEQYF	TGTGCCAGCAGCCAAGCGGGCGGCTACTACGAGCAGTACTTC
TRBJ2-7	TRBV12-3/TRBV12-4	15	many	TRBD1	CASRDRQGESYEQYF	TGTGCCAGCAGGGACAGACAGGGGGAATCCTACGAGCAGTACTTC
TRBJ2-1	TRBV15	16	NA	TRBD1	CTTSRGRRQGPGQQFF	TGTACCACCAGCAGGGGTAGACGACAGGGCCCAGGTCAGCAGTTCTTC
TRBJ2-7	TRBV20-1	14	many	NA	CSARDVQGSYEQYF	TGCAGTGCTAGAGATGTGCAGGGGTCCTACGAGCAGTACTTC
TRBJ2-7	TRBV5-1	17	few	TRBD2	CASSEGSGGAARDEQYF	TGCGCCAGCAGCGAGGGTAGCGGGGGGGCAGCTCGGGACGAGCAGTACTTC
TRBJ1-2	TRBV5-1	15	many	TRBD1	CASGQGGGENYGYTF	TGCGCCAGCGGGCAGGGGGGAGGAGAAAACTATGGCTACACCTTC
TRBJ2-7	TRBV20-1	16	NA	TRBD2	CSANSLAGGSYIEQYF	TGCAGTGCTAATTCACTAGCGGGGGGTTCCTACATTGAGCAGTACTTC
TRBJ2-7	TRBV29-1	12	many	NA	CSVCDSLIEQYF	TGCAGCGTTTGTGACAGCCTGATCGAGCAGTACTTC
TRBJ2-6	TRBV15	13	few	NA	CATSAMGANVRTF	TGTGCCACCAGTGCAATGGGGGCCAACGTCCGGACTTTC
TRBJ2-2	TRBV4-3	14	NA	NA	CASSQRAEGGELFF	TGCGCCAGCAGCCAGAGGGCCGAGGGGGGGGAGCTGTTTTTT
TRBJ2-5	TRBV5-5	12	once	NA	CVSSLDQETQYF	TGTGTCAGCAGCTTGGACCAAGAGACCCAGTACTTC
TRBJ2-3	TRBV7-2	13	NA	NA	CASSPQGLDTQYF	TGTGCCAGCAGCCCACAAGGTTTAGATACGCAGTATTTT
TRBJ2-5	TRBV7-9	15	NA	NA	CASSPETGGQETQYF	TGTGCCAGCAGCCCCGAGACTGGGGGCCAAGAGACCCAGTACTTC
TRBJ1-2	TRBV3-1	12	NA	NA	CASRAYNYGYTF	TGTGCCAGCAGGGCCTATAACTATGGCTACACCTTC
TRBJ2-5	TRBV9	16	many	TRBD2	CASSVSPAGGQETQYF	TGTGCCAGCAGCGTATCCCCAGCGGGGGGCCAAGAGACCCAGTACTTC
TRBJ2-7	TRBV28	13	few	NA	CASGRQGLDEQYF	TGTGCCAGCGGTCGGCAGGGTCTCGACGAGCAGTACTTC
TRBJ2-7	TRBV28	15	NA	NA	CASSTTGTPDYEQYF	TGTGCCAGCAGTACTACCGGGACACCAGACTACGAGCAGTACTTC
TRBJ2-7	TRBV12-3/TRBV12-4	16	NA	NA	CASILDGGGISYEQYF	TGTGCCAGCATTTTAGACGGGGGTGGGATATCCTACGAGCAGTACTTC
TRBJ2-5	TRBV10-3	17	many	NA	CAISDYLGLDNEETQYF	TGTGCCATCAGTGATTATCTCGGGCTGGACAATGAAGAGACCCAGTACTTC
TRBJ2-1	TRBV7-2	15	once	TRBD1	CVSSTGQGIWNEQFF	TGTGTCAGCAGCACCGGACAGGGGATTTGGAATGAGCAGTTCTTC
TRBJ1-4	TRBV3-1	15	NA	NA	CASRPSGGPFEKQFF	TGTGCCAGCAGGCCCTCCGGAGGGCCGTTCGAAAAACAGTTTTTT